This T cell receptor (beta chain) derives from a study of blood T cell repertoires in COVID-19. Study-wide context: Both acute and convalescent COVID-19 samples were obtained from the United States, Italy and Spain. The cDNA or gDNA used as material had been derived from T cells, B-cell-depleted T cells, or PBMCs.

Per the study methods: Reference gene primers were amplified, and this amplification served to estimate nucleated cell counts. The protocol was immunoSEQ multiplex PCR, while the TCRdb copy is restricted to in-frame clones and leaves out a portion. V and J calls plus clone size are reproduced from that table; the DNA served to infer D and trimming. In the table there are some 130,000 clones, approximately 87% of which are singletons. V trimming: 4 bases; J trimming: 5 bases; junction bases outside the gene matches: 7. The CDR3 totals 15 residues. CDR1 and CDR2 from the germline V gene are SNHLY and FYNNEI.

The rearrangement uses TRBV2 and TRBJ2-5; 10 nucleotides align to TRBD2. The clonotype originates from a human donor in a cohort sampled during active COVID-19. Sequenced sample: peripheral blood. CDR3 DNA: TGTGCCAGCAGTGGGGTCTTAGCGGGGGGCGAGACCCAGTACTTC. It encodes CASSGVLAGGETQYF.